This T cell receptor (beta chain) was observed in a study of cytomegalovirus exposure and HLA in healthy donors. Study outcomes and limitations: Several of the most significant clusters appeared, in a later analysis, to be linked to common viral pathogens. A reported reduction in N-insertions relative to the approximately 640-donor mean was seen in an Asian-associated ancestry cluster in a later analysis. The majority of TCR sequences were rare, yet some public TCRs appeared in many donors.

60 Vbeta and 13 Jbeta primers were used in PCR. Profiled with immunoSEQ multiplex PCR; TCRdb holds only in-frame clones, not every one. Here the sample table reports under 50,000 clones. Germline-derived CDR1 and CDR2 are LNHDA and SQIVND (reference sequence). V was shortened by 6 bases and J by 5 bases, with 16 bases between the two germline ends. This CDR3 region has 14 residues. Regarding this clone: Its antigen is unknown.

Donors counted as nominally healthy when sampled, yet unrecorded immune exposures were likely. The TCR sequence derives from a male donor in good health and CMV-seronegative. The V and J genes are TRBV19 and TRBJ2-5, with D possibly matching TRBD1 (8 bases). Sample: PBMCs. CDR3 bases: TGTGCCAGTAGGTCGACAGGGGAGGGGGAGACCCAGTACTTC. This sequence encodes CASRSTGEGETQYF.